Given below is one T cell receptor beta chain in context. CDR3 length: 14 amino acids. Unmatched junction bases numbered 6, after V lost 5 bases and J lost 8 bases. Germline V gene data show CDR1 as SGHNT and CDR2 as YENEEA. This specimen belongs to a study of blood T cell repertoires in COVID-19. Study overall: The origin of the acute and convalescent COVID-19 samples was the United States, Italy and Spain. T cells, B-cell-depleted T cells, or PBMCs provided the cDNA or gDNA that served as material.

Authors' analysis steps: Amplification of reference gene primers was used by the study to estimate nucleated cell counts. Here immunoSEQ multiplex PCR was the method, and the copy in TCRdb shows in-frame clones only, minus some. The V and J calls and clone size come from that table; D and trimming were worked out from the DNA. The data show around 140,000 clones, with around nine tenths seen just once and less than 10% held by the top ten. The chain joins TRBV11-3 to TRBJ2-7; 13 positions agree with TRBD2. The source of this sequence is a woman in her forties or fifties with active or convalescent COVID-19. Sequenced input: peripheral blood. CDR3 DNA sequence: TGTGCCAGCAGCCCCGGGACTAGCGGGGATAAGCAGTACTTC. Translated: CASSPGTSGDKQYF.